This T cell receptor beta chain was observed in a study of siplizumab effects on memory and regulatory T cells. CDR3 length: 16 amino acids. V lost 5 bases, J lost 7 bases, and 11 bases stayed unmatched. The V gene's germline CDR1 is MNHEY and CDR2 SMNVEV (reference sequence). TCRdb's copy holds only in-frame clones and misses some; the assay was immunoSEQ multiplex PCR. Of about 120,000 clones listed, roughly 93% were seen once; the top ten hold roughly 0.16%. The study, taken as a whole, reports: Roughly 80-96% of proliferating clones (CD4+ or CD8+) could not be assigned a naive or memory phenotype.

This clone has a single count. Its antigen is still unknown. Sequencing was done on a sample of non-Treg CD4+ T cells sorted from blood. This clonotype originated in a human donor in good health. The chain employs TRBV27 and TRBJ1-6, with 7 bases identical to TRBD1. The DNA of the CDR3 is TGTGCCAGCAGTCCCATTGACAGGGTTCGGAATTCACCCCTCCACTTT. Encoded protein: CASSPIDRVRNSPLHF.